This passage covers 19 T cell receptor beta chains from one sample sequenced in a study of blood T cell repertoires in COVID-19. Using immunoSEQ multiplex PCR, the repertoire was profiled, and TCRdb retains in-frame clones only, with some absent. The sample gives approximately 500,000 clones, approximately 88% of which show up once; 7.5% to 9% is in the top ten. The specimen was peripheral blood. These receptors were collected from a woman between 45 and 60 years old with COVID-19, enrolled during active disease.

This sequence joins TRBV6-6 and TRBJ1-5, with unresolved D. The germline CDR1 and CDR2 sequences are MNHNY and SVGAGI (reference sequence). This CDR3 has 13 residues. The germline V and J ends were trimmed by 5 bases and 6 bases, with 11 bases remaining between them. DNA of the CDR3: TGTGCCAGCAGTACTAGTGAAGGTCAGCCCCAGCATTTT. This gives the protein CASSTSEGQPQHF.

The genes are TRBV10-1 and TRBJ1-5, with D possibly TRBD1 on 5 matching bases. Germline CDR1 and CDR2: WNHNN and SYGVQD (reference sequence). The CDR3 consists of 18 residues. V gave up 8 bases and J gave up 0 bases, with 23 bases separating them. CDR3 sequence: CASGRGEARRHSNQPQHF. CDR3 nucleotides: TGCGCCAGCGGCCGAGGGGAGGCCAGGAGACATAGCAATCAGCCCCAGCATTTT.

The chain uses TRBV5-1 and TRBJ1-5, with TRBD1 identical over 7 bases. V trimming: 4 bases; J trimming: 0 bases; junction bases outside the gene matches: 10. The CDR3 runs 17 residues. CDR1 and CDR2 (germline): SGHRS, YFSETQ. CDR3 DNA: TGCGCCAGCAGCCCACAGGGGACCATATATAGCAATCAGCCCCAGCATTTT. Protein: CASSPQGTIYSNQPQHF.

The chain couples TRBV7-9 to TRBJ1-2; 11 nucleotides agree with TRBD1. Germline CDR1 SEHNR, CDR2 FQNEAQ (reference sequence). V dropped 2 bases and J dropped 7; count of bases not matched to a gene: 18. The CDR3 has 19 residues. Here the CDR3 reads CASSLSGFVRGQGGIGYTF. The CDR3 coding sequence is TGTGCCAGCAGCTTATCAGGCTTCGTTCGGGGACAGGGGGGAATTGGCTACACCTTC. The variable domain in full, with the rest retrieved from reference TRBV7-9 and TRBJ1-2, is DTGVSQNPRHKITKRGQNVTFRCDPISEHNRLYWYRQTLGQGPEFLTYFQNEAQLEKSRLLSDRFSAERPKGSFSTLEIQRTEQGDSAMYLCASSLSGFVRGQGGIGYTFGSGTRLTVV.

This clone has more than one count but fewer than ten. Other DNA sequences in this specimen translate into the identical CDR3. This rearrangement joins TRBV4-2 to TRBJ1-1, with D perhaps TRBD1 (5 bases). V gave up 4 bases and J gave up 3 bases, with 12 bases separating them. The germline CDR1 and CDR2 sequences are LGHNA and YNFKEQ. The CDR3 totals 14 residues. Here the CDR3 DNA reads TGTGCCAGCAGCCTTTCGGGGGGGGACACTGAAGCTTTCTTT. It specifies CASSLSGGDTEAFF.

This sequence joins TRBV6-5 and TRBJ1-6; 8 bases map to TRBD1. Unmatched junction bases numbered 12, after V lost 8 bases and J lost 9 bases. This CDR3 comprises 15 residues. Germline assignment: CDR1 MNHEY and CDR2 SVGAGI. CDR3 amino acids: CASEPARGLGSPLHF. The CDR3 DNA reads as TGTGCCAGCGAACCGGCCAGGGGGCTAGGTTCACCCCTCCACTTT.

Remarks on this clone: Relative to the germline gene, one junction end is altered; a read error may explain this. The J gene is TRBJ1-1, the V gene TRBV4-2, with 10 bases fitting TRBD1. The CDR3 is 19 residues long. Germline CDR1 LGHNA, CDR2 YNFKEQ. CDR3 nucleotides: TGTGCCAGCAGCCCCTTGTCGGGAGACAGGGGGCAACGGAACCCTGAAGCTTTCTTT. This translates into CASSPLSGDRGQRNPEAFF.

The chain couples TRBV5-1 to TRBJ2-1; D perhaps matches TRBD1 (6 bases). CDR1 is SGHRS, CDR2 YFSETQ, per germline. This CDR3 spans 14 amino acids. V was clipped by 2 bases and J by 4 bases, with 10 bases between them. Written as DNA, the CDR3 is TGCGCCAGCAGCTTCAGGGGACCGTACAATGAGCAGTTCTTC. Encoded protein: CASSFRGPYNEQFF.

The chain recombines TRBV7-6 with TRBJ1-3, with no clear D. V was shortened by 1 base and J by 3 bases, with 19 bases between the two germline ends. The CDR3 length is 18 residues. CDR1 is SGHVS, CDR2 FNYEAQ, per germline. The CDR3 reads CASSLDVRGRGDGNTIYF. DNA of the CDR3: TGTGCCAGCAGCTTAGATGTCAGAGGGAGAGGAGATGGAAACACCATATATTTT.

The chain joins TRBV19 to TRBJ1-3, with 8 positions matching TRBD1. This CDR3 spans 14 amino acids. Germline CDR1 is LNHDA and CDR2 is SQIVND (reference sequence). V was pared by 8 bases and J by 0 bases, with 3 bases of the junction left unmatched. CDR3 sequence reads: CASGDRGSGNTIYF. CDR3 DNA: TGTGCCAGTGGAGACAGGGGCTCTGGAAACACCATATATTTT.

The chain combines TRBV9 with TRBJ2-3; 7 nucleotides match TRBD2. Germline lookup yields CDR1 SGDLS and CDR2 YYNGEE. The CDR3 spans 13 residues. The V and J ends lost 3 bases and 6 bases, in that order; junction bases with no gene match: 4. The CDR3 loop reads CASSGEGRDTQYF. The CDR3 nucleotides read TGTGCCAGCAGCGGGGAGGGGAGGGATACGCAGTATTTT. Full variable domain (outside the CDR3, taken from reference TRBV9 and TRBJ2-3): DSGVTQTPKHLITATGQRVTLRCSPRSGDLSVYWYQQSLDQGLQFLIQYYNGEERAKGNILERFSAQQFPDLHSELNLSSLELGDSALYFCASSGEGRDTQYFGPGTRLTVL.

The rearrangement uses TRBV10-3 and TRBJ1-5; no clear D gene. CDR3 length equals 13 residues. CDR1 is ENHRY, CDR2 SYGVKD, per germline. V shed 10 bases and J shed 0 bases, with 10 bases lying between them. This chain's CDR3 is CASGLDSNQPQHF. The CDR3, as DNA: TGTGCCAGCGGATTAGATAGCAATCAGCCCCAGCATTTT.

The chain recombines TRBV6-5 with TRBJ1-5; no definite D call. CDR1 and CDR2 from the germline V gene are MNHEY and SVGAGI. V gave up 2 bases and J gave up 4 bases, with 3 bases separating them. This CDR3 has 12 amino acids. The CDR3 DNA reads TGTGCCAGCAGTTACACAAATCAGCCCCAGCATTTT. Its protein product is CASSYTNQPQHF.

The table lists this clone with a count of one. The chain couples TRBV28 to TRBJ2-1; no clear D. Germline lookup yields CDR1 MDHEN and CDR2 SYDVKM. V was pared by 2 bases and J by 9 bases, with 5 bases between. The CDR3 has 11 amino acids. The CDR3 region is CASSLIGEQFF. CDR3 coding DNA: TGTGCCAGCAGTTTAATCGGTGAGCAGTTCTTC.

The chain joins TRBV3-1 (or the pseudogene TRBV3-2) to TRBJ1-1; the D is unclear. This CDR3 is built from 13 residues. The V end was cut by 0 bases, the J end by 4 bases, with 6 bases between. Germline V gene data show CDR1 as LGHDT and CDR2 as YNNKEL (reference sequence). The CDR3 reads CASSQEAGTEAFF. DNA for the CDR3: TGTGCCAGCAGCCAAGAGGCGGGCACTGAAGCTTTCTTT.

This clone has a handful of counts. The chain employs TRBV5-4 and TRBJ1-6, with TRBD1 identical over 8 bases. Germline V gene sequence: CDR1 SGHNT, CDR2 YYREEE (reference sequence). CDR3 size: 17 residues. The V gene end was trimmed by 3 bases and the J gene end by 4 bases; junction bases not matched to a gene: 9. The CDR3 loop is CASSSWTRGLYNSPLHF. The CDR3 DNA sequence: TGTGCCAGCAGCTCCTGGACCAGGGGGCTATATAATTCACCCCTCCACTTT.

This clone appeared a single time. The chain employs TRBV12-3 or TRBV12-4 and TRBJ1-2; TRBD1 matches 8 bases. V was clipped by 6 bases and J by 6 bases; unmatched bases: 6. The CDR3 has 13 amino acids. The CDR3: CASSRGQAHGYTF. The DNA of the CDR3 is TGTGCCAGCAGCAGGGGACAGGCTCATGGCTACACCTTC.

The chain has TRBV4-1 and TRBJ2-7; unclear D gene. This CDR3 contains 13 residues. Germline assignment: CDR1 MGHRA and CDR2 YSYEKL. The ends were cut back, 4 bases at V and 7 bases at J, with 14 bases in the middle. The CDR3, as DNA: TGCGCCAGCAGCCTTCAAGGCGGTAAGGAGCAGTACTTC. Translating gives CASSLQGGKEQYF.

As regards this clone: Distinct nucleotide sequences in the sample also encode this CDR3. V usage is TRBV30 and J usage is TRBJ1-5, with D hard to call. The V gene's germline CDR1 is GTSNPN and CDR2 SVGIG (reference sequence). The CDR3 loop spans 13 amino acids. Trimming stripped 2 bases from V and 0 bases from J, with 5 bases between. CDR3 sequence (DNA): TGTGCCTGGAGTAGGAGTAGCAATCAGCCCCAGCATTTT. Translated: CAWSRSSNQPQHF.